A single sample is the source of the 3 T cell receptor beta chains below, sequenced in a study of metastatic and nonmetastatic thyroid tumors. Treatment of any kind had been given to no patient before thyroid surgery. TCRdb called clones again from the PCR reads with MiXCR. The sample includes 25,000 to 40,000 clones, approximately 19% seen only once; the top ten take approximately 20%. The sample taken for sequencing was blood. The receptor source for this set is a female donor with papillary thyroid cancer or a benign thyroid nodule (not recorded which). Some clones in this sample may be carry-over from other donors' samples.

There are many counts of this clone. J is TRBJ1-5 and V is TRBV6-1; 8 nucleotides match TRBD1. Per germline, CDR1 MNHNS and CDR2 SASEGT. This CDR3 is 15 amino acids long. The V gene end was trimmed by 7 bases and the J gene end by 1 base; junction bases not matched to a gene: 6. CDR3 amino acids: CASIFRQGSNQPQHF. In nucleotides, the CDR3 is TGTGCCAGCATCTTTCGACAGGGGAGCAATCAGCCCCAGCATTTT.

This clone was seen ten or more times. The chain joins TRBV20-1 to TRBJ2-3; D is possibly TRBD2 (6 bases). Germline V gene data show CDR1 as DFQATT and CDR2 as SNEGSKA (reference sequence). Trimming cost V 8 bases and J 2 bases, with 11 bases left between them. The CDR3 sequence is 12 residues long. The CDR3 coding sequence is TGCAGTCTTAGCGGTGACACAGATACGCAGTATTTT. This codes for CSLSGDTDTQYF.

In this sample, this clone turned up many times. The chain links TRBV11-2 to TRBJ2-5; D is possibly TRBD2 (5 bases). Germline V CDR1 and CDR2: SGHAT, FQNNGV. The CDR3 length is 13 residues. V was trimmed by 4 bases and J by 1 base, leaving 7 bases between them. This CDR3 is CASSWETQETQYF. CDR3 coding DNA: TGTGCCAGCAGCTGGGAGACCCAAGAGACCCAGTACTTC.